This TCR beta chain is drawn from a study of response to subunit inactivated influenza vaccine. MiXCR, applied by TCRdb to the RT-PCR reads, yields one record per CDR3 protein. The table lists approximately 520,000 distinct CDR3 sequences, more than 15% of them singletons. The CDR3 spans 15 residues. The junction had 11 bases not matched to a gene; V was cut back by 5 bases and J by 5 bases. Germline CDR1 MDHEN, CDR2 SYDVKM. The receptor comes from a man between 45 and 75 years old who received an inactivated influenza vaccine. This rearrangement joins TRBV28 to TRBJ2-5; 7 nucleotides align to TRBD1. The input for sequencing was CD4+ T cells sorted from PBMCs, taken around 25 months after vaccination. Here the CDR3 reads CASSPPDRVQETQYF. The CDR3 region has the DNA TGTGCCAGCAGTCCTCCCGACAGGGTCCAGGAGACCCAGTACTTC.